Below, 5 T cell receptor beta chains from the same sample are listed, as sequenced in a study of T-cell memory formation after mild COVID-19. TCRdb analysed the 5' RACE reads with MiXCR anew, one entry per CDR3 protein. In the table there are about 470,000 distinct CDR3 sequences, around a quarter of which are singletons. The sample consisted of PBMCs or a T cell subset sorted from them (not recorded which). Receptor source: an adult woman who had mild COVID-19 (a few samples of this study predate the infection). Cell type and time point are not known.

The chain carries TRBV5-1 and TRBJ1-2, with a tentative D call TRBD1 (5 bases). The CDR3 has 19 amino acids. V was pared by 7 bases and J by 8 bases, with 36 bases between. Germline CDR1 reads SGHRS; CDR2 reads YFSETQ. For the CDR3, the DNA is TGCGCCAGCCCCTGGAGTCCCGTCCAGGGAAGCTGTACCTCCGAGGGCTACACCTTC. Its protein is CASPWSPVQGSCTSEGYTF.

In this sample, this clonotype turned up once. The J gene is TRBJ2-7, the V gene TRBV7-9; no definite D call. V was cut by 2 bases and J by 2 bases, with 7 bases left in between. This CDR3 spans 13 amino acids. CDR1 and CDR2 (germline): SEHNR, FQNEAQ (reference sequence). The CDR3 spells CASSLPLAYEQYF. In DNA, the CDR3 is TGTGCCAGCAGCTTACCCCTGGCCTACGAGCAGTACTTC. Full variable domain (outside the CDR3, taken from reference TRBV7-9 and TRBJ2-7): DTGVSQNPRHKITKRGQNVTFRCDPISEHNRLYWYRQTLGQGPEFLTYFQNEAQLEKSRLLSDRFSAERPKGSFSTLEIQRTEQGDSAMYLCASSLPLAYEQYFGPGTRLTVT.

V is TRBV24-1 and J is TRBJ2-5; 7 bases agree with TRBD2. The V and J ends lost 4 bases and 5 bases, in that order; junction bases with no gene match: 6. The CDR3 extends over 14 amino acids. Germline assignment: CDR1 KGHDR and CDR2 SFDVKD. In DNA form, the CDR3 reads TGTGCCACCAGTGACGGGGGAGGGCTTGAGACCCAGTACTTC. Amino acids: CATSDGGGLETQYF.

This clonotype was counted only a few times. The chain couples TRBV7-6 to TRBJ2-2; 8 nucleotides line up with TRBD2. The CDR3 has 14 residues. V was clipped by 10 bases and J by 4 bases; unmatched bases: 8. CDR1 is SGHVS and CDR2 is FNYEAQ in the germline V gene. CDR3 region: CATEAGGSTGELFF. CDR3 DNA: TGTGCCACCGAGGCGGGGGGTTCCACCGGGGAGCTGTTTTTT.

This clonotype has a handful of counts. V usage is TRBV6-2 or TRBV6-3 and J usage is TRBJ1-5; D unresolved. Germline V gene lookup returns CDR1 MNHEY and CDR2 SVGEGT. Trimming took off 4 bases at V and 3 bases at J, with 28 bases between the two ends. This CDR3 spans 20 amino acids. CDR3 bases: TGTGCCAGCAGTTTCAATCGCCAGATTTTTGGGGTAAGGCACAATCAGCCCCAGCATTTT. Translated, it gives CASSFNRQIFGVRHNQPQHF.